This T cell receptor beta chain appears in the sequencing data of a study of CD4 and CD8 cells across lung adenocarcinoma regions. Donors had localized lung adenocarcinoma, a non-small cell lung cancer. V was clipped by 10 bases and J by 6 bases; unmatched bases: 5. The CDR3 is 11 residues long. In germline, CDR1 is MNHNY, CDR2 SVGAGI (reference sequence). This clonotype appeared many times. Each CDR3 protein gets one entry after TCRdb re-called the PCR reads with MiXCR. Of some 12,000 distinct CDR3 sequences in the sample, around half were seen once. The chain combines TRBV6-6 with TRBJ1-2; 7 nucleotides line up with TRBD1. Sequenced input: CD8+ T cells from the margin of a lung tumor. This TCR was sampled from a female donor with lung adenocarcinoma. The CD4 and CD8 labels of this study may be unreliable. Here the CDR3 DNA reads TGTGCCACCGGGACAGCTAATGGCTACACCTTC. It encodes CATGTANGYTF.